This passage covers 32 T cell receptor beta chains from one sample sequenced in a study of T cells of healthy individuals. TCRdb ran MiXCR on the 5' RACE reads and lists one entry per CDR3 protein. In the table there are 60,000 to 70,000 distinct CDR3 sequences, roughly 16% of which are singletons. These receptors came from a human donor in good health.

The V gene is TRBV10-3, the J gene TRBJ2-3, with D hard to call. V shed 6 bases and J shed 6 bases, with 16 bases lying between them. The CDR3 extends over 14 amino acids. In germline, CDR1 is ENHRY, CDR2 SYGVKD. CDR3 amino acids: CAIRSFTETDTQYF. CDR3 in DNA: TGTGCCATCAGAAGCTTCACAGAAACGGATACGCAGTATTTT.

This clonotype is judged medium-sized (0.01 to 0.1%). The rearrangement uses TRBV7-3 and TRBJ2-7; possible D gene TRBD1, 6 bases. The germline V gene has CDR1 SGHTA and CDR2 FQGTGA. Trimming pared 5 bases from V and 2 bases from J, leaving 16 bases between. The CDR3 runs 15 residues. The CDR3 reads CASSPLGTHPYEQYF. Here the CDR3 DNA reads TGTGCCAGCAGCCCCCTAGGGACACACCCCTACGAGCAGTACTTC.

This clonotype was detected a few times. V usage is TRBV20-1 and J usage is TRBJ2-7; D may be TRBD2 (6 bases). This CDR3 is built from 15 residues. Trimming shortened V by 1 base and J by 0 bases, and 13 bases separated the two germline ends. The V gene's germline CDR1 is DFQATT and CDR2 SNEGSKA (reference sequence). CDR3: CSARVPGTGSYEQYF. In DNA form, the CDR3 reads TGCAGTGCTAGAGTCCCGGGGACTGGCTCCTACGAGCAGTACTTC.

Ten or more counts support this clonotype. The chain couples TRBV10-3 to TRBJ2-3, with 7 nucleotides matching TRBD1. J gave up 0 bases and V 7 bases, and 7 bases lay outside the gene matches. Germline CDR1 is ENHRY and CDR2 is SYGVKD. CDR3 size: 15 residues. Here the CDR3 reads CAINPGQQSTDTQYF. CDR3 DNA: TGTGCCATCAACCCGGGACAGCAAAGCACAGATACGCAGTATTTT.

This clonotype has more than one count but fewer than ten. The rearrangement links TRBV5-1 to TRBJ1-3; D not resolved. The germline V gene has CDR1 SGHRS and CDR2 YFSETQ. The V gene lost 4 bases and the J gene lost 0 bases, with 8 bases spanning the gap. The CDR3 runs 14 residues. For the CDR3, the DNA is TGCGCCAGCAGCCCGACCGTCTCTGGAAACACCATATATTTT. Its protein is CASSPTVSGNTIYF.

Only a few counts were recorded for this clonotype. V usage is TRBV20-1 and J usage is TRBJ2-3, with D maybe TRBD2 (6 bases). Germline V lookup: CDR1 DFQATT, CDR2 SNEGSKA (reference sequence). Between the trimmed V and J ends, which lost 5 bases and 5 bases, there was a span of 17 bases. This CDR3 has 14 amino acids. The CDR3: CSAAGRTHEDTQYF. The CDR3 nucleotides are TGCAGTGCTGCGGGGCGGACACACGAAGATACGCAGTATTTT.

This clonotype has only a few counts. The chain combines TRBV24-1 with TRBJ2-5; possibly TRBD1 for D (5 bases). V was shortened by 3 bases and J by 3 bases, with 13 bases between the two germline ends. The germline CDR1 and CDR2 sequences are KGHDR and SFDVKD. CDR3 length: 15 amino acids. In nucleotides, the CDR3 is TGTGCCACCAGTGATCCCATCAGGGAAAAAGAGACCCAGTACTTC. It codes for CATSDPIREKETQYF.

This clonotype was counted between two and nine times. CDR3 sequence: CSAGRTDTQYF. In nucleotides, the CDR3 is TGCAGTGCTGGGAGGACAGATACGCAGTATTTT. The chain links TRBV20-1 to TRBJ2-3, with D perhaps TRBD2 (6 bases). CDR1 DFQATT and CDR2 SNEGSKA come from the germline V gene (reference sequence). This CDR3 comprises 11 residues. Trimming took 5 bases from V and 3 from J, leaving 6 bases between them.

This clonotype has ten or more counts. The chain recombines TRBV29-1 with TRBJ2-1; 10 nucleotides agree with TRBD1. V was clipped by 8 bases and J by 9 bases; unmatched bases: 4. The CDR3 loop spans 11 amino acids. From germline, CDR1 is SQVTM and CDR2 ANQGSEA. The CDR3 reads CSPRDRGEQFF. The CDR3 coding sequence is TGCAGCCCCCGGGACAGGGGTGAGCAGTTCTTC.

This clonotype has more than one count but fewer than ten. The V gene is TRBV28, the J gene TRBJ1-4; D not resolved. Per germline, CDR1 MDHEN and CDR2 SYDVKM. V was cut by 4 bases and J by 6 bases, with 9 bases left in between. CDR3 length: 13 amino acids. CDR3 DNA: TGTGCCAGCAGTTCCCCTTCTGATGAAAAACTGTTTTTT. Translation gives CASSSPSDEKLFF.

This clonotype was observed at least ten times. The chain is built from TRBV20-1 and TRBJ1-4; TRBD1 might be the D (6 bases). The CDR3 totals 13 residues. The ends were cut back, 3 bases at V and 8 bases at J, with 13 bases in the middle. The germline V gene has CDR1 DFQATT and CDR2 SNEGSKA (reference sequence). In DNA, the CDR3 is TGCAGTGCTAGTAGGGGGGCTGAGGAAAAACTGTTTTTT. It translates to CSASRGAEEKLFF.

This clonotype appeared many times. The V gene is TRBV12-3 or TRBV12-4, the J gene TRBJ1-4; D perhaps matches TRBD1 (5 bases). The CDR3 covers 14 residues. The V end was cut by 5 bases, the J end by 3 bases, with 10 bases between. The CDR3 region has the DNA TGTGCCAGCAGTCCCGGGACGGCTAATGAAAAACTGTTTTTT. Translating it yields CASSPGTANEKLFF.

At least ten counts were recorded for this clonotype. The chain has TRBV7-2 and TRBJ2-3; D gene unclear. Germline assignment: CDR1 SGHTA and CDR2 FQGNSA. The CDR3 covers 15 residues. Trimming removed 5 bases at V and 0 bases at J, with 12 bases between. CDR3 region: CASSPGRFSTDTQYF. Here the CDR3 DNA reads TGTGCCAGCAGCCCGGGCCGGTTTAGCACAGATACGCAGTATTTT.

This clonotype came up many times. CDR3 coding DNA: TGCGCCAGCAGCCAAACCCCAAATCAGCCCCAGCATTTT. Its protein product is CASSQTPNQPQHF. The rearrangement joins TRBV4-1 to TRBJ1-5; D remains ambiguous. This CDR3 contains 13 residues. Germline assignment: CDR1 MGHRA and CDR2 YSYEKL. V was pared by 2 bases and J by 4 bases, with 6 bases between.

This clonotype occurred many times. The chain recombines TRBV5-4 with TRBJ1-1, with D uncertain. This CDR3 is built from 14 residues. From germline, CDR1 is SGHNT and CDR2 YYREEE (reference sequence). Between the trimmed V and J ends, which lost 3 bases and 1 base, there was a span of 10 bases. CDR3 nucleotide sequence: TGTGCCAGCAGCTCCCCGACGGAGAACACTGAAGCTTTCTTT. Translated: CASSSPTENTEAFF. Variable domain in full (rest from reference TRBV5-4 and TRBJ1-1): ETGVTQSPTHLIKTRGQQVTLRCSSQSGHNTVSWYQQALGQGPQFIFQYYREEENGRGNFPPRFSGLQFPNYSSELNVNALELDDSALYLCASSSPTENTEAFFGQGTRLTVV.

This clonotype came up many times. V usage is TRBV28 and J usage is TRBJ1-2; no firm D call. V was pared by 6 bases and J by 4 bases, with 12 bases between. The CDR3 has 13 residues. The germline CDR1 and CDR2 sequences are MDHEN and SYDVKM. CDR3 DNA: TGTGCCAGCAGGAGCCCATTCTCCTATGGCTACACCTTC. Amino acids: CASRSPFSYGYTF.

In DNA, the CDR3 is TGTGCCAGCAGCGCCGGACAGGAGCGACAAGAGACCCAGTACTTC. Translated, it gives CASSAGQERQETQYF. The chain is built from TRBV9 and TRBJ2-5; 7 nucleotides line up with TRBD1. V dropped 3 bases and J dropped 2; count of bases not matched to a gene: 7. This CDR3 has 15 residues. Germline-derived CDR1 and CDR2 are SGDLS and YYNGEE.

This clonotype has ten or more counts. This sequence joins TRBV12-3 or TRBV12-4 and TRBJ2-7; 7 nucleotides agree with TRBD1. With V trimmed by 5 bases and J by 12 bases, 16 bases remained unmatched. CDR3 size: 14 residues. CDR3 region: CASSPGRRGISPYF. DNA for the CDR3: TGTGCCAGCAGTCCGGGCCGCAGGGGGATCAGCCCGTACTTC.

In nucleotides, the CDR3 is TGTGCCTGGGGCGGCCTCTACGAGCAGTACTTC. Protein sequence: CAWGGLYEQYF. V and J are TRBV30 and TRBJ2-7; D is unresolved. Germline V gene sequence: CDR1 GTSNPN, CDR2 SVGIG (reference sequence). Deletions cut 5 bases from V and 3 bases from J, with 8 bases between. The CDR3 totals 11 residues.

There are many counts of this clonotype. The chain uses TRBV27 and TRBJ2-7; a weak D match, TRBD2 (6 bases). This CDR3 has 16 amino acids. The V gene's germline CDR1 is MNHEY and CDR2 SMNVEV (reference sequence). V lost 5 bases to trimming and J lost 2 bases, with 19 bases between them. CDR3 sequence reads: CASSPYHSGLTYEQYF. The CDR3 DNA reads TGTGCCAGCAGTCCTTACCATAGCGGCCTTACCTACGAGCAGTACTTC.

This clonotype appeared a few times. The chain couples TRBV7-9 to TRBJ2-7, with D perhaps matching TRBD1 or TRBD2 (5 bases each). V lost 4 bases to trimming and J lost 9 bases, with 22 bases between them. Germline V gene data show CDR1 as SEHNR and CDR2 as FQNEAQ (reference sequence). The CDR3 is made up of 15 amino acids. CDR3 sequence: CASSSVRDAEGGQYF. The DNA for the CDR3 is TGTGCCAGCAGCTCGGTCCGGGACGCCGAAGGAGGGCAGTACTTC.

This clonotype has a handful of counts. CDR3 bases: TGTGCCAGCAGCCCCGTAGGGGGCGGGGGTGTTGAAGCTTTCTTT. Translated: CASSPVGGGGVEAFF. The V and J genes are TRBV5-6 and TRBJ1-1; 7 bases match TRBD1. The CDR3 extends over 15 amino acids. Trimming removed 4 bases from V and 7 bases from J; junction bases left unmatched: 13. Germline V gene lookup returns CDR1 SGHDT and CDR2 YYEEEE. Full variable domain (remainder filled in from reference TRBV5-6 and TRBJ1-1): DAGVTQSPTHLIKTRGQQVTLRCSPKSGHDTVSWYQQALGQGPQFIFQYYEEEERQRGNFPDRFSGHQFPNYSSELNVNALLLGDSALYLCASSPVGGGGVEAFFGQGTRLTVV.

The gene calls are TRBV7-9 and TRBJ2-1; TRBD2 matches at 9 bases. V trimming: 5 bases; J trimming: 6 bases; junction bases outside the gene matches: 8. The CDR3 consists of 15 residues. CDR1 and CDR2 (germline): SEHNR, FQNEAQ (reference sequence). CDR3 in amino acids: CASSPRLAEGNEQFF. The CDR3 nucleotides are TGTGCCAGCAGCCCAAGACTAGCGGAGGGCAATGAGCAGTTCTTC.

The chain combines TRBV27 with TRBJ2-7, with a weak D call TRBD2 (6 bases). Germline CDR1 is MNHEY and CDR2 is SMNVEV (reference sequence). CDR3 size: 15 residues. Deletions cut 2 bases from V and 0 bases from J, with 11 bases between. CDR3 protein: CASSLVSTSSYEQYF. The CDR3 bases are TGTGCCAGCAGTTTAGTGTCGACTAGCTCCTACGAGCAGTACTTC.

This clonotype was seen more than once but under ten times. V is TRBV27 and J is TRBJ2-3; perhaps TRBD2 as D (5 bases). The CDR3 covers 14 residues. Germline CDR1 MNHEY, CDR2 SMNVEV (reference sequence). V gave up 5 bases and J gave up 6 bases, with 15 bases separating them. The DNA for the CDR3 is TGTGCCAGCAGTCCGGACTTAGGGCCCGATACGCAGTATTTT. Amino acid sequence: CASSPDLGPDTQYF.

CDR3 nucleotides: TGCGCCAGCAGCCCGCCAGCAATTGCGGGGTACAATGAGCAGTTCTTC. Translating gives CASSPPAIAGYNEQFF. This chain joins TRBV4-1 and TRBJ2-1; D may be TRBD2 (6 bases). This CDR3 comprises 16 residues. V lost 4 bases to trimming and J lost 4 bases, with 17 bases between them. Per the germline V gene, CDR1 is MGHRA and CDR2 is YSYEKL.

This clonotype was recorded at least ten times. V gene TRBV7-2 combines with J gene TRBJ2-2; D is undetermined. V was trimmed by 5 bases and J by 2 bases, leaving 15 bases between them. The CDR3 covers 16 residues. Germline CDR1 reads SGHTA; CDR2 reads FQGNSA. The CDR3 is CASSPHAPPNTGELFF. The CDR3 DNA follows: TGTGCCAGCAGCCCCCACGCTCCCCCCAACACCGGGGAGCTGTTTTTT. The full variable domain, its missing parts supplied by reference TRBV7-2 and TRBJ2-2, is GAGVSQSPSNKVTEKGKDVELRCDPISGHTALYWYRQSLGQGLEFLIYFQGNSAPDKSGLPSDRFSAERTGGSVSTLTIQRTQQEDSAVYLCASSPHAPPNTGELFFGEGSRLTVL.

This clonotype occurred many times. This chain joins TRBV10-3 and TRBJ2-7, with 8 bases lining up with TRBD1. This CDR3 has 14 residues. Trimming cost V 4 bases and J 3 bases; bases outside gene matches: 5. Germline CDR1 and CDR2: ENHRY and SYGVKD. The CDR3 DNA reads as TGTGCCATCAGTGGAGCAGGGGGCTACTACGAGCAGTACTTC. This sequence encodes CAISGAGGYYEQYF.

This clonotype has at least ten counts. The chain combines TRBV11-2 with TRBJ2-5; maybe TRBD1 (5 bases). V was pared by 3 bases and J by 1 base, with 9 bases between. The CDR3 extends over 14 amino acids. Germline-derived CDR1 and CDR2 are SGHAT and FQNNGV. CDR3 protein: CASSFQTVQETQYF. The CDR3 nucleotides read TGTGCCAGCAGCTTCCAGACAGTCCAAGAGACCCAGTACTTC.

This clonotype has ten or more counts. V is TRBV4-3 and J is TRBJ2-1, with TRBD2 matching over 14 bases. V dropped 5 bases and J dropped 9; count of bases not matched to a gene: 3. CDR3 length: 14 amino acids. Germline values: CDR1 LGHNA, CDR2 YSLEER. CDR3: CASSVGLAGGEQFF. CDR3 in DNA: TGCGCCAGCAGCGTCGGACTAGCGGGAGGTGAGCAGTTCTTC.

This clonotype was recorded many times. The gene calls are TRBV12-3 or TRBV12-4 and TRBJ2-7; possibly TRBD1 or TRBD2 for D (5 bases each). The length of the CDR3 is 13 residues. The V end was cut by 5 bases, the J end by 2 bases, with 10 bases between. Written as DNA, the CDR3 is TGTGCCAGCAGTGGGACCGCTACCTACGAGCAGTACTTC. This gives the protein CASSGTATYEQYF.

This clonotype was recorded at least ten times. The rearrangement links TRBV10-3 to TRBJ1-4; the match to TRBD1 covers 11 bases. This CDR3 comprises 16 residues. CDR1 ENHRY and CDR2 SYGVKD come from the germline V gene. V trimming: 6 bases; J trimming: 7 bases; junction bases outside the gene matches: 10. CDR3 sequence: CAISEGQGAQSEKLFF. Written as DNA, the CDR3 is TGTGCCATCAGCGAAGGACAGGGGGCGCAGAGTGAAAAACTGTTTTTT.